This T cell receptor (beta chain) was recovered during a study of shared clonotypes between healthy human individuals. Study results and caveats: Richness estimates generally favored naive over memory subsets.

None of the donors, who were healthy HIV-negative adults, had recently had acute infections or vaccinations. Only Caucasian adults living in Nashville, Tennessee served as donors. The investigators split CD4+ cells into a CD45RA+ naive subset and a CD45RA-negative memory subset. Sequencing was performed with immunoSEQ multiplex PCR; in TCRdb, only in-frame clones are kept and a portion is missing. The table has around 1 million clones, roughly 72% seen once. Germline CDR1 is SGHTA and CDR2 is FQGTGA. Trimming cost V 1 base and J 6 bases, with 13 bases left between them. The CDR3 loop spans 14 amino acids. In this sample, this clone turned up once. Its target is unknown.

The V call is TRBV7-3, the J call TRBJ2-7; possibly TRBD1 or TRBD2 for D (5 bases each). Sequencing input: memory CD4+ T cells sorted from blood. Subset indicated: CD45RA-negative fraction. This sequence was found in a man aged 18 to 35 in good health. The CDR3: CASSLRDGVGEQYF. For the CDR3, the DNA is TGTGCCAGCAGCTTAAGGGACGGGGTCGGCGAGCAGTACTTC.